This T cell receptor beta chain was sequenced for a study of shared clonotypes between healthy human individuals. Whole-study results and caveats: Some naive CD4 clonotypes, 4% to 6%, turned up in common across four donors.

CD45RO-negative, CCR7-positively selected cells formed the naive CD8 fraction, excluding terminally differentiated effector memory CD45RA+ cells. The sample holds one count of this clone. What it binds is unknown. The table came from immunoSEQ multiplex PCR; TCRdb's copy has only in-frame clones and leaves some out. Of over 2 million clones in the sample, over 85% are singletons; the top ten hold about 1.1%. Germline V CDR1 and CDR2: SGHVS, FNYEAQ. This CDR3 comprises 14 residues. Trimming left V 1 base short and J 7 bases short, with 11 bases between. This chain links TRBV7-6 with TRBJ2-1; possibly TRBD1 or TRBD2 for D (5 bases each). The receptor was derived from a man younger than 30 in good health. Sequenced: naive CD8+ T cells sorted from blood. The CDR3 nucleotides are TGTGCCAGCAGCTTAGGAGGCGAGGGGAATGAGCAGTTCTTC. Translated, it gives CASSLGGEGNEQFF.